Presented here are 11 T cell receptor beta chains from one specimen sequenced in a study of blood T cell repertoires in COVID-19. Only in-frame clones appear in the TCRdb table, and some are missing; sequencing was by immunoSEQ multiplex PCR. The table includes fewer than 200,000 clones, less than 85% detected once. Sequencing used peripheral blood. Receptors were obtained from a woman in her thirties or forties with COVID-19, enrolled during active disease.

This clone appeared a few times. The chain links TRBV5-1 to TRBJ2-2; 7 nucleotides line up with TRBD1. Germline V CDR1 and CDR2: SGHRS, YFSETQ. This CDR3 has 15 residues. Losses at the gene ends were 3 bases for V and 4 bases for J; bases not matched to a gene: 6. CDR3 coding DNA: TGCGCCAGCAGCTGGGCGGACAGGCCCACCGGGGAGCTGTTTTTT. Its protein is CASSWADRPTGELFF.

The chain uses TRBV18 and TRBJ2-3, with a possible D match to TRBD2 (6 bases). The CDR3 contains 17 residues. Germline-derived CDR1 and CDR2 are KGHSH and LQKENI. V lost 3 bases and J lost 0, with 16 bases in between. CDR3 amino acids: CASSPDVGGPSTDTQYF. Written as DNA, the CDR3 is TGTGCCAGCTCACCCGACGTTGGAGGGCCTAGCACAGATACGCAGTATTTT. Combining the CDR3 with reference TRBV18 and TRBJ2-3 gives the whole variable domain NAGVMQNPRHLVRRRGQEARLRCSPMKGHSHVYWYRQLPEEGLKFMVYLQKENIIDESGMPKERFSAEFPKEGPSILRIQQVVRGDSAAYFCASSPDVGGPSTDTQYFGPGTRLTVL.

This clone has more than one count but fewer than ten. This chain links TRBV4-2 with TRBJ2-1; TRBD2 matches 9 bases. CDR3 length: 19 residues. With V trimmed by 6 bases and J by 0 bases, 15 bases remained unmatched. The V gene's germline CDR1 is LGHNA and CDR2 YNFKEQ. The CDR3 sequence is CASRVRLAGSDGSYNEQFF. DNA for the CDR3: TGTGCCAGCAGGGTACGGCTAGCGGGATCCGACGGCTCCTACAATGAGCAGTTCTTC.

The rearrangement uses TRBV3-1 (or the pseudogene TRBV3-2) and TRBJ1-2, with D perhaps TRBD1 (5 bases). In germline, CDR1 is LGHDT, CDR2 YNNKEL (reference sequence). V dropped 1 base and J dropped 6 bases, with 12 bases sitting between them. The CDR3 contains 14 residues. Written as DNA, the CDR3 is TGTGCCAGCAGCCAAGCAGGCCAACAGGATGGCTACACCTTC. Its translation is CASSQAGQQDGYTF.

The CDR3 is CASRSDRRTDTQYF. The CDR3 DNA sequence: TGTGCCAGCAGGTCCGACAGGCGCACAGATACGCAGTATTTT. The chain couples TRBV9 to TRBJ2-3; tentative D call: TRBD1 (6 bases). The CDR3 runs 14 residues. In germline, CDR1 is SGDLS, CDR2 YYNGEE. V was trimmed by 5 bases and J by 1 base, leaving 11 bases between them.

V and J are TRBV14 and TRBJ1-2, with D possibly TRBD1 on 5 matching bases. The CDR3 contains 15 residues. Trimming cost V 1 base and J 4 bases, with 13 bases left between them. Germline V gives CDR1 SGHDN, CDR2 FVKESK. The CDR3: CASSQASGEGYGYTF. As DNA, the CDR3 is TGTGCCAGCAGCCAAGCATCGGGGGAGGGCTATGGCTACACCTTC.

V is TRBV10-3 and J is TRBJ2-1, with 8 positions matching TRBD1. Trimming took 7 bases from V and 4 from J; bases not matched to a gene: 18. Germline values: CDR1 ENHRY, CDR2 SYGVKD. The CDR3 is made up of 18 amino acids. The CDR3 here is CAITPSLSPGQVYNEQFF. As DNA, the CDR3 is TGTGCCATCACCCCCAGTTTGTCCCCGGGACAGGTATACAATGAGCAGTTCTTC.

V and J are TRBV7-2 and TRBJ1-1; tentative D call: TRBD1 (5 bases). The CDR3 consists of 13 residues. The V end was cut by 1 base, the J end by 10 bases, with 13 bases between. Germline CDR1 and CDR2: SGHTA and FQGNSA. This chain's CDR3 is CASSLGGGRRAFF. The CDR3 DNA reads TGTGCCAGCAGCTTAGGGGGCGGTCGTCGAGCTTTCTTT. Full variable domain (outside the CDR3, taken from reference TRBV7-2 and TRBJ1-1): GAGVSQSPSNKVTEKGKDVELRCDPISGHTALYWYRQSLGQGLEFLIYFQGNSAPDKSGLPSDRFSAERTGGSVSTLTIQRTQQEDSAVYLCASSLGGGRRAFFGQGTRLTVV.

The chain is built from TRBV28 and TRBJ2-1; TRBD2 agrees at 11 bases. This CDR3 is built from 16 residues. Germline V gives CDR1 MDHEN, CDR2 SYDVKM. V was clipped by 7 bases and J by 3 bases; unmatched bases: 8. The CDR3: CASNQGGTSGYNEQFF. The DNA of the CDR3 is TGTGCCAGCAATCAAGGAGGGACTAGCGGCTACAATGAGCAGTTCTTC. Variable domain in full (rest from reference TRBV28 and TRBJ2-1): DVKVTQSSRYLVKRTGEKVFLECVQDMDHENMFWYRQDPGLGLRLIYFSYDVKMKEKGDIPEGYSVSREKKERFSLILESASTNQTSMYLCASNQGGTSGYNEQFFGPGTRLTVL.

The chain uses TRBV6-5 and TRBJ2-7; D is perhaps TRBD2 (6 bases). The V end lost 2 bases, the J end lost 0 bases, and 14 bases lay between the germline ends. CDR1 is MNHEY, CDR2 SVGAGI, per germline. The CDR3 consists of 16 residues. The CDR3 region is CASSYVSAGLSYEQYF. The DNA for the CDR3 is TGTGCCAGCAGTTACGTGTCCGCGGGACTCTCCTACGAGCAGTACTTC.

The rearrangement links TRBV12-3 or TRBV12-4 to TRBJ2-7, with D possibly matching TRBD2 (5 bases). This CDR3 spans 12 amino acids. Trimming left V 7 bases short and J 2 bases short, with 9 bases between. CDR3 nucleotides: TGTGCCAGCAAACACGGGACCTACGAGCAGTACTTC. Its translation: CASKHGTYEQYF.